The present entry profiles one T cell receptor beta chain with its context. No antigen is known for it. The sample originates from a study of CD8+ T cells in alopecia areata. Study information: For treated patients, severity scores reflected the percentage of scalp area affected.

Isolated RNA was reverse transcribed into cDNA used as the sequencing template. Method: immunoSEQ multiplex PCR; TCRdb's copy keeps in-frame clones and lacks some. The table lists approximately 150,000 clones, roughly 60% of them singletons. Study observations and caveats: Scalp clonality decreased significantly with tofacitinib, and so did expanded CD8+ clones among the top 100.

Treatment: oral pan-JAK inhibitor, 5-10 mg twice daily. Trimming at V came to 3 bases and at J to 3 bases, leaving 4 bases not matched to a gene. CDR3 size: 15 residues. Germline V gene data show CDR1 as LNHDA and CDR2 as SQIVND (reference sequence). The rearrangement joins TRBV19 to TRBJ1-5, with 8 bases aligning to TRBD1. This specimen consisted of CD4+ T cells sorted from blood, obtained at week 24, from a patient treated with tofacitinib. This receptor was identified in a human donor with alopecia areata. The CDR3 spells CASSMSGGLNQPQHF. In nucleotides, the CDR3 is TGTGCCAGTAGTATGTCAGGGGGCCTCAATCAGCCCCAGCATTTT.